The text below deals with one T cell receptor beta chain. CDR3 length: 18 residues. Per the germline V gene, CDR1 is SGDLS and CDR2 is YYNGEE. With 4 bases clipped from V and 1 base from J, the junction kept 10 bases outside the gene matches. The data belong to a study of blood T cell repertoires in COVID-19. The wider study: The United States, Italy and Spain were the sources of the acute and convalescent COVID-19 samples. The cDNA or gDNA used as material had been derived from T cells, B-cell-depleted T cells, or PBMCs.

Original processing notes: Nucleated cell counts were estimated from reference gene primer amplification. Assay: immunoSEQ multiplex PCR; the TCRdb copy retains only in-frame clones and omits some. V, J and clone size are those of that table, while D and trimming were read from the DNA. The sample includes approximately 200,000 clones, 65% to 85% of them seen just once. The rearrangement joins TRBV9 to TRBJ2-1; 11 positions match TRBD2. The specimen was peripheral blood. The clonotype comes from a woman aged 30 to 39 who had recovered from COVID-19. The CDR3 coding sequence is TGTGCCAGCAGCCTTAGGGTGCTAGCGGGAGGTTCCTACAATGAGCAGTTCTTC. This sequence encodes CASSLRVLAGGSYNEQFF.